The T cell receptor beta chain under discussion was sequenced for a study of T-cell memory formation after mild COVID-19. Study-wide background: For the most part, TCR clusters were specific to one donor.

Researchers used 5'RACE with constant-segment primers to make TCR alpha and TCR beta cDNA libraries that carry sample barcodes and UMIs. Using its own MiXCR run on the 5' RACE reads, TCRdb lists one record per CDR3 protein. The table shows just over 400,000 distinct CDR3 sequences, with roughly a quarter occurring only once. V lost 6 bases and J 2 bases, leaving 13 bases between the germline ends. The length of the CDR3 is 15 residues. CDR1 is SGHNT, CDR2 YENEEA, per germline. Study findings and constraints: Some responding clones appeared in pre-infection memory, suggesting cross-reactive memory joined.

In the case of this clonotype: Antigen specificity is unknown.

This clonotype was sampled from an adult woman who had mild COVID-19 (a few samples of this study predate the infection). Cell type and time point are not known. Sequencing was done on a sample of PBMCs or a T cell subset sorted from them (not recorded which). The chain combines TRBV11-3 with TRBJ1-4; D not resolved. The DNA for the CDR3 is TGTGCCAGCAGTAAAGGAGGAAGGACTAATGAAAAACTGTTTTTT. This codes for CASSKGGRTNEKLFF.